These 5 T cell receptor beta chains were all obtained from the same sample, sequenced in a study of shared clonotypes between healthy human individuals. Clones were sequenced by immunoSEQ multiplex PCR, and TCRdb holds only the in-frame ones, with some missing. The data contain some 2.3 million clones, approximately 93% of them singletons. Sequenced: naive CD4+ T cells from PBMCs. Subset: CD45RA+ positively selected. The receptor set was obtained from a man between 18 and 35 years old in good health. Some clones in this sample may be carry-over from other donors' samples.

The rearrangement uses TRBV5-6 and TRBJ2-5; D may correspond to TRBD1 or TRBD2 (5 bases each). CDR3 length: 14 amino acids. Germline-derived CDR1 and CDR2 are SGHDT and YYEEEE. Trimming cost V 1 base and J 13 bases, with 20 bases left between them. CDR3 sequence reads: CASSLTHTGTQLYF. The CDR3 nucleotides read TGTGCCAGCAGCTTGACCCACACTGGGACCCAATTGTACTTC.

V is TRBV19 and J is TRBJ2-1; TRBD1 agrees at 11 bases. This CDR3 region has 14 residues. Germline V gene data show CDR1 as LNHDA and CDR2 as SQIVND (reference sequence). The ends lost 6 bases at V and 7 bases at J; junction bases unmatched: 5. CDR3 residues: CASRDRGLKNEQFF. DNA of the CDR3: TGTGCCAGTAGGGACAGGGGGCTGAAGAATGAGCAGTTCTTC.

This clone was seen only once. The J gene is TRBJ2-3, the V gene TRBV7-9, with TRBD1 matching over 8 bases. V trimming: 5 bases; J trimming: 4 bases; junction bases outside the gene matches: 8. The germline gives CDR1 SEHNR, CDR2 FQNEAQ (reference sequence). The CDR3 has 15 residues. The DNA of the CDR3 is TGTGCCAGCAGCCTTACTAGGACAGGGCCAGATACGCAGTATTTT. The encoded protein is CASSLTRTGPDTQYF.

V usage is TRBV28 and J usage is TRBJ2-1; a weak D match, TRBD2 (6 bases). Germline CDR1 MDHEN, CDR2 SYDVKM. This CDR3 contains 13 residues. The germline V and J ends were trimmed by 3 bases and 8 bases, with 11 bases remaining between them. As DNA, the CDR3 is TGTGCCAGCAGTTTTGGAGGGCCGGATGAGCAGTTCTTC. Translation gives CASSFGGPDEQFF.

This chain joins TRBV5-1 and TRBJ2-5; 7 bases agree with TRBD2. The V gene end was trimmed by 2 bases and the J gene end by 5 bases; junction bases not matched to a gene: 6. CDR1 is SGHRS, CDR2 YFSETQ, per germline. There are 14 residues in the CDR3. CDR3 residues: CASSFSSGDETQYF. The CDR3 DNA is TGCGCCAGCAGCTTTTCCAGCGGGGACGAGACCCAGTACTTC.